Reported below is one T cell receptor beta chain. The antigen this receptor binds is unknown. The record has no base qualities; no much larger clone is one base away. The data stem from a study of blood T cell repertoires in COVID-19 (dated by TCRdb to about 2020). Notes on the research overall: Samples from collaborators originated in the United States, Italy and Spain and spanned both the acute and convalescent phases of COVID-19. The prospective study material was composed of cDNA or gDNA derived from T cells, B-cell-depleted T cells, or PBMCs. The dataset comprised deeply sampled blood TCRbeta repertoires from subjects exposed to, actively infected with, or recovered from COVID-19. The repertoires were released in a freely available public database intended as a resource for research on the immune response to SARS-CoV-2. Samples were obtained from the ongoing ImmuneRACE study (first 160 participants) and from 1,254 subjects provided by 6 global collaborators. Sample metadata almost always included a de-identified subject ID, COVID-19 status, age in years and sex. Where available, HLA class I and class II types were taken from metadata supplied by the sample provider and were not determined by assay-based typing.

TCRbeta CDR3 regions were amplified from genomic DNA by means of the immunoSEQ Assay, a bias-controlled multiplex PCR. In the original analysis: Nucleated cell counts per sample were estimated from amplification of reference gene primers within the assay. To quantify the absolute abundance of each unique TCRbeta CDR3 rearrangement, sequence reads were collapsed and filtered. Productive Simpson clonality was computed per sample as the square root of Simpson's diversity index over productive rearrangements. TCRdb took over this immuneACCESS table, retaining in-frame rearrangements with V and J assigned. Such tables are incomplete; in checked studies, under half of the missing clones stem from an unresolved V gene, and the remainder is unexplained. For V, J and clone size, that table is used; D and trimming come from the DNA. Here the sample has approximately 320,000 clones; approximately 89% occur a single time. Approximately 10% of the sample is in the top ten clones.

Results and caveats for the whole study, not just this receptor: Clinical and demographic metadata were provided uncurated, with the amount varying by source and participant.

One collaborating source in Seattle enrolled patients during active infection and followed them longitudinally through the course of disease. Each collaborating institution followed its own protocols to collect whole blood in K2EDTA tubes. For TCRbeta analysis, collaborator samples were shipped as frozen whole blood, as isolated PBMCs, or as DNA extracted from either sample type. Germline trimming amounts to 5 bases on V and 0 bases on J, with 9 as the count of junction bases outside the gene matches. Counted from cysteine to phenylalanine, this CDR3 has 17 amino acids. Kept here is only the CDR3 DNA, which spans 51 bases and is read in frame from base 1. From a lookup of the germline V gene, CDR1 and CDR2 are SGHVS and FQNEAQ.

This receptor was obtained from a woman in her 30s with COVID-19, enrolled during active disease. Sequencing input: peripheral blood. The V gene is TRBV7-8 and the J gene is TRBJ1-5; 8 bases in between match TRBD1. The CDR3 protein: CASSIGQGLISNQPQHF. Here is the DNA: TGTGCCAGCAGCATCGGACAGGGACTCATTAGCAATCAGCCCCAGCATTTT.